This T cell receptor beta chain was sequenced in a study of post-analysis software for immune sequencing data. The CDR3 consists of 12 residues. Germline V gene lookup returns CDR1 SQVTM and CDR2 ANQGSEA. The V end was cut by 4 bases, the J end by 2 bases, with 9 bases between. Tagging with unique molecular identifiers was a feature of the TCR beta cDNA libraries. TCRdb re-called the PCR reads through MiXCR, storing one row per CDR3 protein. The data show about 820,000 distinct CDR3 sequences, with about 53% seen just once and approximately 4.5% held by the top ten. This clonotype occurred a few times. Its antigen is not known. Findings and limits, study-wide: There were a few TRBV segments more frequent in patients than controls, and TRBV5-6, TRBV5-1 and TRBV20-1 were among them.

Sequencing was carried out using blood. The receptor was derived from a girl aged 5-17 years with multiple sclerosis. The J gene is TRBJ2-7, the V gene TRBV29-1, with unresolved D. As DNA, the CDR3 is TGCAGCGTTGTGGCTGGGACCTACGAGCAGTACTTC. Translation gives CSVVAGTYEQYF.